Each of the 19 T cell receptor beta chains below was sequenced from the same sample in a study of PD-L1 blockade in urothelial cancer. TCRdb keeps only in-frame clones here, not all; method: immunoSEQ multiplex PCR. The profile covers some 40,000 clones, with under 95% appearing a single time and 6% to 8% taken by the ten largest. The time point is: peripheral blood 6 weeks after treatment start. Specimen: PBMCs, collected around atezolizumab (anti-PD-L1) treatment. The receptors here all came from a man between 65 and 85 years old with urothelial cancer.

The chain is built from TRBV2 and TRBJ2-5; 7 bases are a match to TRBD1. Germline V lookup: CDR1 SNHLY, CDR2 FYNNEI. The junction had 5 bases not matched to a gene; V was cut back by 5 bases and J by 5 bases. The CDR3 contains 13 residues. CDR3 residues: CASSPTGVETQYF. The CDR3 DNA reads as TGTGCCAGCAGTCCTACAGGGGTGGAGACCCAGTACTTC.

The rearrangement links TRBV6-1 to TRBJ2-1; 12 bases align to TRBD1. Germline loops: CDR1 MNHNS, CDR2 SASEGT. The V segment lost 4 bases and the J segment 3 bases; nucleotides outside the gene matches: 7. CDR3 length: 17 amino acids. The CDR3 nucleotides are TGTGCCAGCAGTGTAACCGGGACAGGGGGCCGCTACAATGAGCAGTTCTTC. It encodes CASSVTGTGGRYNEQFF.

The V and J genes are TRBV6-4 and TRBJ1-5; possible D gene TRBD1, 6 bases. This CDR3 is 15 amino acids long. CDR1 is MRHNA and CDR2 is SNTAGT in the germline V gene. V lost 3 bases, J lost 3 bases, and 12 bases lay in between. CDR3 sequence (DNA): TGTGCCAGCAGTGAATCGGGGGGCCTCAATCAGCCCCAGCATTTT. Residues: CASSESGGLNQPQHF.

This rearrangement joins TRBV28 to TRBJ2-7, with D unclear. Germline CDR1 and CDR2: MDHEN and SYDVKM. Trimming pared 3 bases from V and 6 bases from J, leaving 6 bases between. CDR3 size: 11 residues. CDR3 in amino acids: CASSLQREQYF. CDR3 in DNA: TGTGCCAGCAGTTTGCAGCGCGAGCAGTACTTC.

This sequence joins TRBV7-6 and TRBJ2-7; TRBD2 matches 10 bases. Germline V gene lookup returns CDR1 SGHVS and CDR2 FNYEAQ. With V trimmed by 3 bases and J by 3 bases, 11 bases remained unmatched. This CDR3 spans 17 amino acids. The CDR3 sequence is CASSLSSGGAQSYEQYF. The CDR3 nucleotides read TGTGCCAGCAGCTTGTCTAGCGGGGGAGCCCAAAGCTACGAGCAGTACTTC.

The chain uses TRBV9 and TRBJ1-2; 9 bases are shared with TRBD1. The CDR3 is 16 amino acids. V was pared by 4 bases and J by 4 bases, with 11 bases of the junction left unmatched. Germline assignment: CDR1 SGDLS and CDR2 YYNGEE. The CDR3 DNA reads as TGTGCCAGCAGCTTTGCCGGGACAGGGTACGGCTATGGCTACACCTTC. This gives the protein CASSFAGTGYGYGYTF.

The V call is TRBV6-5, the J call TRBJ2-7; 10 bases align to TRBD2. CDR1 is MNHEY and CDR2 is SVGAGI in the germline V gene. The junction had 6 bases not matched to a gene; V was cut back by 2 bases and J by 5 bases. The CDR3 totals 15 residues. The CDR3 protein is CASSYDTSGTHEQYF. The CDR3 DNA reads TGTGCCAGCAGTTACGACACTAGCGGGACCCACGAGCAGTACTTC.

The CDR3 DNA sequence: TGTGCCAGCAGTTCCCCGCGACAGGGGAGGACGCCTGGGGCCAACGTCCTGACTTTC. Its translation: CASSSPRQGRTPGANVLTF. The chain recombines TRBV28 with TRBJ2-6; 8 bases match TRBD1. The CDR3 runs 19 residues. Germline V gene lookup returns CDR1 MDHEN and CDR2 SYDVKM. J lost 2 bases, V lost 4 bases, and 13 bases had no gene match.

As DNA, the CDR3 is TGTGCCAGCACTCCGGGACTTCCCACAGATACGCAGTATTTT. It is translated as CASTPGLPTDTQYF. This chain joins TRBV19 and TRBJ2-3, with a tentative D call TRBD2 (6 bases). The V end was cut by 9 bases, the J end by 2 bases, with 15 bases between. The CDR3 extends over 14 amino acids. Germline CDR1 LNHDA, CDR2 SQIVND (reference sequence). The full variable domain, completed using reference TRBV19 and TRBJ2-3, is DGGITQSPKYLFRKEGQNVTLSCEQNLNHDAMYWYRQDPGQGLRLIYYSQIVNDFQKGDIAEGYSVSREKKESFPLTVTSAQKNPTAFYLCASTPGLPTDTQYFGPGTRLTVL.

The rearrangement joins TRBV14 to TRBJ2-3, with 8 positions matching TRBD1. This CDR3 is built from 16 residues. CDR1 and CDR2 (germline): SGHDN, FVKESK. J was trimmed by 0 bases and V by 6 bases; bases with no gene match: 8. The CDR3 reads CASSHRTGISTDTQYF. CDR3 DNA: TGTGCCAGCAGTCATAGGACAGGGATAAGCACAGATACGCAGTATTTT.

The chain recombines TRBV9 with TRBJ2-5; D uncertain. Germline V gene lookup returns CDR1 SGDLS and CDR2 YYNGEE. The CDR3 length is 15 residues. Trimming took off 0 bases at V and 2 bases at J, with 11 bases between the two ends. DNA of the CDR3: TGTGCCAGCAGCGTAGGAGGCCGATGGCAAGAGACCCAGTACTTC. Protein: CASSVGGRWQETQYF.

This clone was observed a single time. The genes are TRBV6-1 and TRBJ1-4; D might be TRBD1 (6 bases). Looked up from germline, CDR1 is MNHNS and CDR2 is SASEGT. Trimming took off 6 bases at V and 5 bases at J, with 10 bases between the two ends. The CDR3 is 13 amino acids. The DNA for the CDR3 is TGTGCCAGCAGGACAGGCGGCAATGAAAAACTGTTTTTT. Its translation: CASRTGGNEKLFF.

This clone was detected only once. This chain connects TRBV6-6 to TRBJ1-2; TRBD1 might be the D (5 bases). Germline V gene data show CDR1 as MNHNY and CDR2 as SVGAGI (reference sequence). The CDR3 is 14 amino acids. The V and J ends lost 7 bases and 3 bases respectively, with 15 bases between them. CDR3 region: CASMAGRRDYGYTF. DNA of the CDR3: TGTGCCAGCATGGCAGGGCGACGAGACTATGGCTACACCTTC.

The chain is built from TRBV28 and TRBJ2-2; 9 bases line up with TRBD2. Germline CDR1 is MDHEN and CDR2 is SYDVKM. The CDR3 is 15 residues long. Trimming removed 7 bases from V and 3 bases from J; junction bases left unmatched: 6. The CDR3 DNA is TGTGCCAGCACTTCTAGCGGGATCGACACCGGGGAGCTGTTTTTT. Its protein product is CASTSSGIDTGELFF.

The chain joins TRBV19 to TRBJ2-1; D uncertain. Trimming pared 1 base from V and 2 bases from J, leaving 9 bases between. Germline CDR1 reads LNHDA; CDR2 reads SQIVND (reference sequence). This CDR3 has 15 amino acids. CDR3: CASSIGPLPYNEQFF. CDR3 coding DNA: TGTGCCAGTAGTATAGGGCCTCTGCCCTACAATGAGCAGTTCTTC.

The rearrangement uses TRBV18 and TRBJ2-1, with D perhaps TRBD1 (7 bases). The V and J ends lost 0 bases and 9 bases respectively, with 15 bases between them. CDR1 and CDR2 from the germline V gene are KGHSH and LQKENI. This CDR3 region has 15 residues. Here the CDR3 DNA reads TGTGCCAGCTCACCACCTGACCGTCAGGGGGGTGAGCAGTTCTTC. As protein: CASSPPDRQGGEQFF.

The rearrangement uses TRBV6-1 and TRBJ2-7; 7 positions match TRBD2. The CDR3 contains 14 residues. V shed 7 bases and J 5 bases; nucleotides not matched to a gene: 11. Germline lookup yields CDR1 MNHNS and CDR2 SASEGT. This CDR3 is CASIYREVYNEQYF. DNA for the CDR3: TGTGCCAGCATCTACCGGGAGGTTTACAACGAGCAGTACTTC.

This chain links TRBV2 with TRBJ2-5; D is perhaps TRBD2 (5 bases). The CDR3 contains 13 residues. Deletions cut 6 bases from V and 6 bases from J, with 14 bases between. The germline CDR1 and CDR2 sequences are SNHLY and FYNNEI. The CDR3 coding sequence is TGTGCCAGCAGCCCGGGATCATGGAAGACCCAGTACTTC. Amino acid sequence: CASSPGSWKTQYF.

The chain is built from TRBV6-5 and TRBJ2-3; TRBD2 agrees at 9 bases. V was pared by 9 bases and J by 6 bases, with 13 bases of the junction left unmatched. This CDR3 region has 15 residues. CDR1 is MNHEY and CDR2 is SVGAGI in the germline V gene. CDR3 sequence: CASRRAGGGADTQYF. CDR3 coding DNA: TGTGCCAGTAGAAGGGCGGGAGGGGGGGCGGATACGCAGTATTTT.